This paragraph reports one T cell receptor (beta chain). Antigen: not known. Positive CCR7 selection of CD45RO-negative cells yielded the naive CD8 cells, and terminally differentiated effector memory CD45RA+ cells were excluded. The data were produced by immunoSEQ multiplex PCR, yet TCRdb's version contains in-frame clones alone and is incomplete. The profile shows about 750,000 clones, almost 95% of them singletons. This entry belongs to a study of shared clonotypes between healthy human individuals. Study-wide context: A couple of women and a few men aged 18 to 49 served as donors.

V gave up 7 bases and J gave up 0 bases, with 19 bases separating them. Per germline, CDR1 LNHDA and CDR2 SQIVND (reference sequence). CDR3 length: 17 residues. Findings and limits, study-wide: Non-shared clonotypes had lower generation probabilities than those shared by all four donors. What limited the represented genetic and exposure-history diversity was the small number of donors.

The TCR sequence derives from a man under 40 in good health. The chain carries TRBV19 and TRBJ1-5; possible D gene TRBD1, 6 bases. Input material: naive CD8+ T cells sorted from blood. The CDR3 spells CASTSGAGDYSNQPQHF. CDR3 coding DNA: TGTGCCAGTACCAGCGGGGCAGGGGATTATAGCAATCAGCCCCAGCATTTT.